The subject of this entry is one TCR beta chain. Its antigen is not known. This entry comes from a study of shared clonotypes between healthy human individuals. Study findings and constraints: Generally, naive subsets (rather than memory subsets) showed larger estimated richness. Naive CD4 clonotypes overlapped across a handful of donors at roughly 5.1%. Despite large depth, sorted-subset datasets appeared incompletely sequenced.

The assay was immunoSEQ multiplex PCR, and TCRdb's table has in-frame clones only and misses some. Of 600,000 or so clones listed, nearly 98% were seen once; the top ten hold more than 0.3%. Naive CD8 populations comprised CD45RO-negative cells positively selected for CCR7, excluding terminally differentiated effector memory CD45RA+ cells. Every contributor of samples was a Caucasian grown-up residing in Nashville, Tennessee. The sequenced material came from naive CD8+ T cells sorted from blood. The clonotype originates from a man younger than 45 in good health.

The CDR3 region has the DNA TGTGCCAGCAGGACCGGGACACTCACTGAAGCTTTCTTT. This translates into CASRTGTLTEAFF. The gene calls are TRBV28 and TRBJ1-1; D might be TRBD1 (6 bases). CDR3 size: 13 residues. V dropped 6 bases and J dropped 4 bases, with 12 bases sitting between them. Germline loops: CDR1 MDHEN, CDR2 SYDVKM. The whole variable domain, filled in from reference TRBV28 and TRBJ1-1, reads DVKVTQSSRYLVKRTGEKVFLECVQDMDHENMFWYRQDPGLGLRLIYFSYDVKMKEKGDIPEGYSVSREKKERFSLILESASTNQTSMYLCASRTGTLTEAFFGQGTRLTVV.